This note documents a single T cell receptor (beta chain) sequence. Those enrolled, adults aged about 18 to 89 years, came from some 23 US areas. The data were taken from a study of blood T cell repertoires in COVID-19. Study at large: The study drew acute and convalescent COVID-19 samples from the United States, Italy and Spain. In each case, the material was cDNA or gDNA derived from T cells, B-cell-depleted T cells, or PBMCs.

Methods used by the authors: Reference gene primer amplification in the assay estimated nucleated cell counts. TCRdb keeps only in-frame clones here, not all; method: immunoSEQ multiplex PCR. The V and J calls and clone size were taken over from that table, and D and trimming were inferred from the DNA. Of roughly 280,000 clones in the sample, approximately 89% are singletons; the top ten hold 2.5% to 3%. Specimen: PBMCs or T cells enriched from blood (not recorded which). This TCR was recovered from a man aged 35-49 years who had been exposed to COVID-19.

CDR3 sequence reads: CASSPRQGAGQPQHF. The CDR3 DNA reads TGTGCCAGCTCACCCAGACAGGGGGCTGGACAGCCCCAGCATTTT. The J gene is TRBJ1-5, the V gene TRBV18; TRBD1 aligns across 10 bases. This CDR3 is 15 amino acids long. CDR1 and CDR2 (germline): KGHSH, LQKENI. Trimming cost V 3 bases and J 7 bases; bases outside gene matches: 6. The entire variable domain, with the rest obtained from reference TRBV18 and TRBJ1-5, is as follows: NAGVMQNPRHLVRRRGQEARLRCSPMKGHSHVYWYRQLPEEGLKFMVYLQKENIIDESGMPKERFSAEFPKEGPSILRIQQVVRGDSAAYFCASSPRQGAGQPQHFGDGTRLSIL.